This T cell receptor beta chain appears in the sequencing data of a study of blood T cell repertoires in COVID-19. Overall study: Samples representing acute and convalescent COVID-19 were sourced from the United States, Italy and Spain. The analysed material was cDNA or gDNA that came from T cells, B-cell-depleted T cells, or PBMCs.

Adults between roughly 18 and 89 years of age took part from some 25 US areas. Measured with immunoSEQ multiplex PCR; TCRdb has only the in-frame clones, and not every one. The sample gives 250,000 to 300,000 clones, approximately 91% of which show up once; 2.3% is in the top ten. V lost 5 bases, J lost 0 bases, and 6 bases lay in between. Germline V gives CDR1 KGHDR, CDR2 SFDVKD. The CDR3 consists of 13 residues. The chain employs TRBV24-1 and TRBJ1-2; D unclear. Sequencing was done on a sample of PBMCs or T cells enriched from blood (not recorded which). The TCR comes from a woman between 40 and 50 years old with acute COVID-19. CDR3 residues: CATSAQANYGYTF. The CDR3 DNA is TGTGCCACCAGTGCACAAGCTAACTATGGCTACACCTTC.